The text below deals with one TCR beta chain. CDR3 length equals 16 residues. The germline V gene has CDR1 SGHRS and CDR2 YFSETQ. The trim removed 3 bases at V and 4 bases at J, leaving 6 bases unmatched. This record comes from a study of cytomegalovirus exposure and HLA in healthy donors. It was with 60 Vbeta and 13 Jbeta primers that the PCR ran. Clones were read by immunoSEQ multiplex PCR, and TCRdb kept only the in-frame ones, dropping some. Of under 250,000 clones in the sample, 85% to 90% were seen once. Input material: PBMCs. This TCR came from a human donor in good health. This sequence joins TRBV5-1 and TRBJ2-2, with TRBD2 identical over 10 bases. The chain's CDR3 is CASSSRGLASTGELFF. CDR3 nucleotide sequence: TGCGCCAGCAGCTCGCGGGGACTAGCGAGCACCGGGGAGCTGTTTTTT.